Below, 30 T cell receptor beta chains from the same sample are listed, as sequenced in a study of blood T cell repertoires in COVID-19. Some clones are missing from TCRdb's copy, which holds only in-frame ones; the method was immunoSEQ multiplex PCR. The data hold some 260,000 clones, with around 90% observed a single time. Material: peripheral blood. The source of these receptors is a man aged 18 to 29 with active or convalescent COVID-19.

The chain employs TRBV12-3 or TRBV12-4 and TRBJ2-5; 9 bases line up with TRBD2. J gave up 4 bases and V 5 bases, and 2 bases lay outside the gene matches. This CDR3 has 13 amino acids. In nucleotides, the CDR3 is TGTGCCAGCAGTGTGACTAGCGGAGAGACCCAGTACTTC. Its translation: CASSVTSGETQYF.

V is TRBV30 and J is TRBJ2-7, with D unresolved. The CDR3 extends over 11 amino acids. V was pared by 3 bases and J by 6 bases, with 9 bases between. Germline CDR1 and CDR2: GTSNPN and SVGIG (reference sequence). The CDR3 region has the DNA TGTGCCTGGAGCCGAGCCTCCGAGCAGTACTTC. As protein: CAWSRASEQYF.

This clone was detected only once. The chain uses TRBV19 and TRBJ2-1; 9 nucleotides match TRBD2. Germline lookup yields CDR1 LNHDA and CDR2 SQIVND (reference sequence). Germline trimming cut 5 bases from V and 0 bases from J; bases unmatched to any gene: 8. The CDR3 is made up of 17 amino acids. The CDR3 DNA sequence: TGTGCCAGTAGTCAAATAGCGGGAGCCATCTCCTACAATGAGCAGTTCTTC. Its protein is CASSQIAGAISYNEQFF.

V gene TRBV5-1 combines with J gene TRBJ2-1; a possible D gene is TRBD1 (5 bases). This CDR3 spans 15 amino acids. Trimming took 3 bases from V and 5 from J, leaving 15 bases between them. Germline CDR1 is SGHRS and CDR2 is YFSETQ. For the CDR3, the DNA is TGCGCCAGCAGCTCTCCTCGGAGCAGGGACAATGAGCAGTTCTTC. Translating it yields CASSSPRSRDNEQFF.

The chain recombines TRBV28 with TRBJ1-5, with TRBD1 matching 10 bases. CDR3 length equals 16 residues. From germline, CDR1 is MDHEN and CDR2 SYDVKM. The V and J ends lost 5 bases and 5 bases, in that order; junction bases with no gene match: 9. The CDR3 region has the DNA TGTGCCAGCAGTAGTCGACAGGGGGCTGGGTATCAGCCCCAGCATTTT. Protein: CASSSRQGAGYQPQHF.

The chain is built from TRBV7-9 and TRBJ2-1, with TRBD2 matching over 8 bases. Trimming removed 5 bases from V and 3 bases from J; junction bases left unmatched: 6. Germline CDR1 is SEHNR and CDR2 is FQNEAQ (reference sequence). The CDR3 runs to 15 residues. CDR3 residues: CASSVDSGGYNEQFF. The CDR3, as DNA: TGTGCCAGCAGCGTCGACAGCGGGGGCTACAATGAGCAGTTCTTC.

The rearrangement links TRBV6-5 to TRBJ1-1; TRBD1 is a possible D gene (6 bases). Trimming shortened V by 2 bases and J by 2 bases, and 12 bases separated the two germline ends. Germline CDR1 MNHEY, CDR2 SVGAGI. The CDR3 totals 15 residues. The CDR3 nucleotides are TGTGCCAGCAGTTACGGGGGCGCGGGCAACACTGAAGCTTTCTTT. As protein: CASSYGGAGNTEAFF.

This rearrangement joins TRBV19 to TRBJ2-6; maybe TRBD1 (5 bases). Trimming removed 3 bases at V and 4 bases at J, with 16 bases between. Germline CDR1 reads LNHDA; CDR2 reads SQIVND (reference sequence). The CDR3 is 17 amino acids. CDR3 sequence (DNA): TGTGCCAGTAGTATCACCCCTGGGGCAGCCGGGGCCAACGTCCTGACTTTC. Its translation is CASSITPGAAGANVLTF.

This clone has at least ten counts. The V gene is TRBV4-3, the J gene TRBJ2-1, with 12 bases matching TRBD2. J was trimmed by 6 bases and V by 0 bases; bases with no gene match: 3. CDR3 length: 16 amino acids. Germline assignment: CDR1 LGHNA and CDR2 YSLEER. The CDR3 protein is CASSQDPSGGANEQFF. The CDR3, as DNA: TGCGCCAGCAGCCAAGATCCTAGCGGGGGGGCCAATGAGCAGTTCTTC.

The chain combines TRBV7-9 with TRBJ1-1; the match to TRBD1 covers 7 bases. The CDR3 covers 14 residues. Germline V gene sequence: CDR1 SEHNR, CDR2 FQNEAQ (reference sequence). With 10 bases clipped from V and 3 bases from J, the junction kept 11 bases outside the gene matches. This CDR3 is CATRSQGLYTEAFF. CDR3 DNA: TGTGCCACGCGATCACAGGGGCTTTACACTGAAGCTTTCTTT.

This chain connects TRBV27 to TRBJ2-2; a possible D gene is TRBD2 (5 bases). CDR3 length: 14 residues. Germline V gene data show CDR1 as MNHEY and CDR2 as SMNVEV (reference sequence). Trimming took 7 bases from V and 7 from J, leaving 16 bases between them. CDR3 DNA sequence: TGTGCCAGCACTTCGATCGGGGTCGTCGGGGAGCTGTTTTTT. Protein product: CASTSIGVVGELFF.

This CDR3 is CAISELNTGELFF. In DNA form, the CDR3 reads TGTGCCATCAGTGAACTAAACACCGGGGAGCTGTTTTTT. This chain links TRBV10-3 with TRBJ2-2, with D unresolved. CDR1 is ENHRY and CDR2 is SYGVKD in the germline V gene. The V and J ends lost 3 bases and 2 bases respectively, with 4 bases between them. The CDR3 loop spans 13 amino acids.

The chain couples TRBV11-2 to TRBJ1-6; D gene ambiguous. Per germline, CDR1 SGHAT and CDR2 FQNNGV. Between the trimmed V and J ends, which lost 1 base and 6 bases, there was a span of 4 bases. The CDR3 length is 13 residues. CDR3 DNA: TGTGCCAGCAGCTTAGTCAGTAATTCACCCCTCCACTTT. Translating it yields CASSLVSNSPLHF.

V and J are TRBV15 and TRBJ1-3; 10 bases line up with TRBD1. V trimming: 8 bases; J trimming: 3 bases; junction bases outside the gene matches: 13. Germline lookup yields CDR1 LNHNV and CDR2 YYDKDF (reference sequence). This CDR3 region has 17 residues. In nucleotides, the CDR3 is TGTGCCACCGCACCCGACCTAAGGACAGGGGGTGGAAACACCATATATTTT. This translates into CATAPDLRTGGGNTIYF.

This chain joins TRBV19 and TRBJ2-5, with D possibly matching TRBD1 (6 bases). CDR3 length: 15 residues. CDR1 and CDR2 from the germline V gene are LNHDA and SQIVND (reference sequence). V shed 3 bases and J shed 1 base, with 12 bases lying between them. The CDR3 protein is CASSMLGHTQETQYF. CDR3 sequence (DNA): TGTGCCAGTAGTATGCTGGGACATACCCAAGAGACCCAGTACTTC.

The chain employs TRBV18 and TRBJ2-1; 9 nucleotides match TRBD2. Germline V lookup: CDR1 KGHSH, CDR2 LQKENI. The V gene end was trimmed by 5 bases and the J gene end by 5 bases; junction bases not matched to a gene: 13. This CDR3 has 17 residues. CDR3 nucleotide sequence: TGTGCCAGCTCAGCCCAGGGGCGCGGGGGGGCTCACAATGAGCAGTTCTTC. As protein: CASSAQGRGGAHNEQFF.

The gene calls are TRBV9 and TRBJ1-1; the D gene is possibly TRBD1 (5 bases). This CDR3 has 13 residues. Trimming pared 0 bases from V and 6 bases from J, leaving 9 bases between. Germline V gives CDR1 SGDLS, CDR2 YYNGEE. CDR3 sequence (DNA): TGTGCCAGCAGCGTAGGGTGGGGGGCTGAAGCTTTCTTT. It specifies CASSVGWGAEAFF.

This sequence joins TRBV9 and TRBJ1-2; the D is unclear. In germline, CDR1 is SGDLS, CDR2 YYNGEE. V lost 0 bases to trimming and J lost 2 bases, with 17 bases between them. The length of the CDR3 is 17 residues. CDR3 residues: CASSVASNGRVNYGYTF. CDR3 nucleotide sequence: TGTGCCAGCAGCGTAGCTAGTAATGGAAGAGTAAACTATGGCTACACCTTC.

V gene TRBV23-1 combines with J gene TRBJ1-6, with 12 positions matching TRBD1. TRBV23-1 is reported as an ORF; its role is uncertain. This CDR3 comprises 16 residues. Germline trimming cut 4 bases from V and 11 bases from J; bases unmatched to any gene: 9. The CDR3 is CASSLWGTGGSTPLHF. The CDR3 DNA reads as TGCGCCAGCAGTCTCTGGGGGACAGGGGGCAGTACACCCCTCCACTTT.

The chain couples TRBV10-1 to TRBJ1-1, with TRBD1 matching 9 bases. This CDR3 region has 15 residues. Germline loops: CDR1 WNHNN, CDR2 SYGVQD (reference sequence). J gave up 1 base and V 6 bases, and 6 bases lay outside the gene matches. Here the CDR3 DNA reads TGCGCCAGCAGCAAACAGGGGGCGGCGAACACTGAAGCTTTCTTT. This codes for CASSKQGAANTEAFF.

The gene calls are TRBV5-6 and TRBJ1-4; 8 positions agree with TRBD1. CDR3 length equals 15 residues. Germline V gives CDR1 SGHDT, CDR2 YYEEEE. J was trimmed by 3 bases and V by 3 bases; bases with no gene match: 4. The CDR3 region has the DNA TGTGCCAGCAGCTCCAGGGGGCTGGCTAATGAAAAACTGTTTTTT. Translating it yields CASSSRGLANEKLFF. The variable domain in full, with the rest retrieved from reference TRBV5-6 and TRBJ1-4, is DAGVTQSPTHLIKTRGQQVTLRCSPKSGHDTVSWYQQALGQGPQFIFQYYEEEERQRGNFPDRFSGHQFPNYSSELNVNALLLGDSALYLCASSSRGLANEKLFFGSGTQLSVL.

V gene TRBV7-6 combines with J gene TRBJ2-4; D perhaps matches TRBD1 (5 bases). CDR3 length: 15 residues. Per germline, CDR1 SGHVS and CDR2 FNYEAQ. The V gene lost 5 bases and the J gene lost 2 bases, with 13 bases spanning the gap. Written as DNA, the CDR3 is TGTGCCAGCAGCCCTCAACCAGGGACCAAAAACATTCAGTACTTC. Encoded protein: CASSPQPGTKNIQYF.

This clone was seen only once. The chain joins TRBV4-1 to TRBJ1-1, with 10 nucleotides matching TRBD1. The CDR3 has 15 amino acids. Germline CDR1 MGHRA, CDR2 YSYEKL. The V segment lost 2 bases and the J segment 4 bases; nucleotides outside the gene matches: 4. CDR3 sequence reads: CASSQRQGAGTEAFF. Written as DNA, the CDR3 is TGCGCCAGCAGCCAACGACAGGGGGCTGGCACTGAAGCTTTCTTT.

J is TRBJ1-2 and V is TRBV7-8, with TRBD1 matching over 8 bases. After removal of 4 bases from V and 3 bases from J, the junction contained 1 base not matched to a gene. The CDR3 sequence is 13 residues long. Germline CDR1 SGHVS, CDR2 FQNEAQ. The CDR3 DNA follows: TGTGCCAGCAGCTCGGACAGGGACTATGGCTACACCTTC. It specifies CASSSDRDYGYTF. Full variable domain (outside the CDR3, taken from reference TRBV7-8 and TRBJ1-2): GAGVSQSPRYKVAKRGQDVALRCDPISGHVSLFWYQQALGQGPEFLTYFQNEAQLDKSGLPSDRFFAERPEGSVSTLKIQRTQQEDSAVYLCASSSDRDYGYTFGSGTRLTVV.

CDR3 in amino acids: CASSAHSNSGANVLTF. CDR3 DNA: TGTGCCAGCAGCGCACACAGCAACTCTGGGGCCAACGTCCTGACTTTC. V gene TRBV9 combines with J gene TRBJ2-6; D is unresolved. Trimming left V 3 bases short and J 0 bases short, with 10 bases between. The CDR3 is 16 residues long. In germline, CDR1 is SGDLS, CDR2 YYNGEE.

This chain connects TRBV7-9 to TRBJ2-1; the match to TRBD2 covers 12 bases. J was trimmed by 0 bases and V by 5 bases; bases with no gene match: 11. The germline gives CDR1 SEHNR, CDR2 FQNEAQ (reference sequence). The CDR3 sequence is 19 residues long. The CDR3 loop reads CASSQRTSGASRSYNEQFF. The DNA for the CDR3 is TGTGCCAGCAGCCAGAGGACTAGCGGGGCCTCACGCTCCTACAATGAGCAGTTCTTC.

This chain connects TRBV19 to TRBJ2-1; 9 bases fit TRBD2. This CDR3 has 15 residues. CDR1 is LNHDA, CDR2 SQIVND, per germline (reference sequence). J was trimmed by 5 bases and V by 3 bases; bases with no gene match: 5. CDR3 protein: CASSIYAGGDNEQFF. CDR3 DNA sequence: TGTGCCAGTAGTATTTACGCGGGAGGGGACAATGAGCAGTTCTTC.

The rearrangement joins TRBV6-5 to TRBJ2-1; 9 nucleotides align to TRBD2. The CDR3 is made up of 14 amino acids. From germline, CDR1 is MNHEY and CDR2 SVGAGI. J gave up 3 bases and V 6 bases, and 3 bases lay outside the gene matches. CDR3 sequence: CASRSGGIYNEQFF. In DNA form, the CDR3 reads TGTGCCAGCAGGAGCGGGGGGATCTACAATGAGCAGTTCTTC.

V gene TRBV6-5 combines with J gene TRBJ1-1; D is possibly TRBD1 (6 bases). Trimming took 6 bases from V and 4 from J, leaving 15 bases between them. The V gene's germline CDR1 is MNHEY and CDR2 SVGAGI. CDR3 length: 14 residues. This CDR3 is CASRPTGMGTEAFF. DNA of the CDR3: TGTGCCAGCAGGCCTACAGGGATGGGCACTGAAGCTTTCTTT.

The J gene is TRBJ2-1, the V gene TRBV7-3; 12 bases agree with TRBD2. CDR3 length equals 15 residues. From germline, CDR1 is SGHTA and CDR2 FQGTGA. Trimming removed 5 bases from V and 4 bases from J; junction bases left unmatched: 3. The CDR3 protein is CASSVTSGGYNEQFF. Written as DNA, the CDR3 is TGTGCCAGCAGCGTGACTAGCGGGGGATACAATGAGCAGTTCTTC.